This T cell receptor (beta chain) was recovered during a study of blood T cell repertoires in COVID-19. As processed by the authors: Amplification from reference gene primers served as the basis for estimated nucleated cell counts. Sequencing was performed with immunoSEQ multiplex PCR; in TCRdb, only in-frame clones are kept and a portion is missing. V, J and clone size reflect that table, while D and trimming were determined from the DNA. The sample consists of over 150,000 clones, about 83% of them appearing once. After removal of 4 bases from V and 7 bases from J, the junction contained 7 bases not matched to a gene. Germline V gives CDR1 SGDLS, CDR2 YYNGEE. The CDR3 is 14 residues long.

The sequence was collected from a woman between 18 and 30 years old who had recovered from COVID-19. The chain has TRBV9 and TRBJ2-4, with 8 bases lining up with TRBD2. The sequencing input was peripheral blood. The CDR3 DNA reads TGTGCCAGCAGCACTCCGGGGGGGCAGAACATTCAGTACTTC. Translated, it gives CASSTPGGQNIQYF.